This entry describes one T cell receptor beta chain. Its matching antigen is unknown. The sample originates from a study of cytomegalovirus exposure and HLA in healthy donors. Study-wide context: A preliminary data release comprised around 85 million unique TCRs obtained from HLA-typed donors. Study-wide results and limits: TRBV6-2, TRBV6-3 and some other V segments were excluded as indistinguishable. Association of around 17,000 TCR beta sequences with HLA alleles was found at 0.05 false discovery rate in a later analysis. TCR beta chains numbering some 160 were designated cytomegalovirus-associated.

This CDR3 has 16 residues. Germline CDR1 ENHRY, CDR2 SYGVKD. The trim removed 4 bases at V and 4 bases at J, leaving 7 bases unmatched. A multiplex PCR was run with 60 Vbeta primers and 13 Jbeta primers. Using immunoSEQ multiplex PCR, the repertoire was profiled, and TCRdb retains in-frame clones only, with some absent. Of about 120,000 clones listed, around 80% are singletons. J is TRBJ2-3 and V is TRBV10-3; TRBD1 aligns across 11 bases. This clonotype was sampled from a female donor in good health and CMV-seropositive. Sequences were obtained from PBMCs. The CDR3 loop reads CAISGPGQGVADTQYF. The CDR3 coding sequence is TGTGCCATCAGTGGCCCGGGACAGGGGGTCGCAGATACGCAGTATTTT.